This T cell receptor beta chain was recorded in a study of cytomegalovirus exposure and HLA in healthy donors. Trimming cost V 5 bases and J 8 bases, with 9 bases left between them. Germline CDR1 GTSNPN, CDR2 SVGIG (reference sequence). This CDR3 is 10 amino acids long. Study-level points and caveats: High sensitivity and specificity were reportedly achieved when the classifier diagnosed cytomegalovirus status. The majority of TCR sequences were rare, yet some public TCRs appeared in many donors.

About this clone itself: The target antigen is unknown.

A 120-subject validation cohort, separate from the roughly 670-subject first cohort, supplied the donors. Only in-frame clones appear in the TCRdb table, and some are missing; sequencing was by immunoSEQ multiplex PCR. The table includes about 360,000 clones, 86% detected once. Sequenced sample: PBMCs. This chain uses TRBV30 with TRBJ1-2; D perhaps matches TRBD1 (5 bases). The origin of this receptor is a woman aged 18-35 years in good health and CMV-seronegative. The CDR3, as DNA: TGTGCCTGGGGGGCTTTCGGCTACACCTTC. It encodes CAWGAFGYTF.